A selection of T cell receptor beta chains follows, all from one sample in a study of graft-versus-host responses after intestinal transplantation. Their antigens are not known. The method was immunoSEQ multiplex PCR; TCRdb's version includes in-frame clones alone and lacks a portion of them. The sample yields about 85,000 clones, 85% to 95% seen once. Sequences were derived from unstimulated CD8+ T cells sorted from spleen or lymph node cells, sampled before transplant. The receptors were gathered from a human donor who was the organ donor for an intestinal transplant. CDR3s include the opening cysteine and the closing phenylalanine or tryptophan. D genes are given only for firm matches. The size of a clone is reported for some rows only, either as once, few or many, or as a class for expanded clones.

>-|TRBJ2-5|TRBV5-6|once|16
TGTGCCAGCAGCTTGTTACAGGGATCGTTCAGGGAGACCCAGTACTTC
CASSLLQGSFRETQYF
>-|TRBJ1-2|TRBV9|-|16
TGTGCCAGCAGCGCTCTTACGGGCAGGGGCAGCTATGGCTACACCTTC
CASSALTGRGSYGYTF
>TRBD1|TRBJ2-7|TRBV7-9|-|13
TGTGCCAGCAGCCCCGACAGGGGGCACGAGCAGTACTTC
CASSPDRGHEQYF
>-|TRBJ2-1|TRBV25-1|-|15
TGTGCCAGCATGGGGACAACTCATTACTACAATGAGCAGTTCTTC
CASMGTTHYYNEQFF
>-|TRBJ2-2|TRBV27|-|16
TGTGCCAGCAGTTTATTCATCGTCGGTGCTGGCGGGGAGCTGTTTTTT
CASSLFIVGAGGELFF
>-|TRBJ2-5|TRBV4-2|once|15
TGTGCCAGCAGCCAAGGGTTTGCCGGGCAAGAGACCCAGTACTTC
CASSQGFAGQETQYF
>TRBD1|TRBJ1-1|TRBV5-1|-|14
TGCGCCAGCAGCGGGACAGGGTTAAACACTGAAGCTTTCTTT
CASSGTGLNTEAFF
>TRBD1|TRBJ1-6|TRBV7-3|-|20
TGTGCCAGCAGCTGTCCCCCGGGACAGGGTATGATCTCCTATAATTCACCCCTCCACTTT
CASSCPPGQGMISYNSPLHF
>-|TRBJ1-6|TRBV7-9|-|16
TGTGCCAGCAGCTTAGCGCGAGGGGGGAATAATTCACCCCTCCACTTT
CASSLARGGNNSPLHF
>TRBD2|TRBJ2-3|TRBV2|once|17
TGTGCCAGCAGTTTCCATCATAGCGGGGAGCACACAGATACGCAGTATTTT
CASSFHHSGEHTDTQYF
>TRBD1|TRBJ2-7|TRBV6-5|-|15
TGTGCCAGCAGACAAGGACAGGGCTTCTCCTACGAGCAGTACTTC
CASRQGQGFSYEQYF
>TRBD1|TRBJ1-4|TRBV7-6|-|14
TGTGCCAGCAGCTTGACAGGGGCCGGTGAAAAACTGTTTTTT
CASSLTGAGEKLFF
>TRBD2|TRBJ2-7|TRBV7-2|-|15
TGTGCCAGCAGCATACGGGACGGGGGGTTTCACGAGCAGTACTTC
CASSIRDGGFHEQYF
>-|TRBJ2-7|TRBV29-1|-|16
TGCAGCGTGGGAGGCGGGGTAGACAAGGGGCCCTACGAGCAGTACTTC
CSVGGGVDKGPYEQYF
>TRBD1|TRBJ2-1|TRBV4-1|-|14
TGCGCCAGCAGCGAAGGGACAGGGGGCTTTGAGCAGTTCTTC
CASSEGTGGFEQFF
>-|TRBJ1-2|TRBV4-1|-|15
TGCGCCAGCAGCCAAGAAGACCGACCTAACTATGGCTACACCTTC
CASSQEDRPNYGYTF
>TRBD1|TRBJ2-7|TRBV30|-|12
TGTGCCTCCCTGACAGGGGACTACGAGCAGTACTTC
CASLTGDYEQYF
>TRBD1|TRBJ1-1|TRBV19|-|15
TGTGCCAGTAGTATTAGTTCCGGGACAGGGTACGGAGCTTTCTTT
CASSISSGTGYGAFF
>-|TRBJ2-3|TRBV7-9|-|14
TGTGCCAGCAGCTTACGGCACAGCACAGATACGCAGTATTTT
CASSLRHSTDTQYF
>TRBD1|TRBJ1-1|TRBV27|-|15
TGTGCCAGCAGTTTATCTTATGCAGGGGGCACTGAAGCTTTCTTT
CASSLSYAGGTEAFF
>TRBD2|TRBJ2-3|TRBV7-9|-|16
TGTGCCAGCAGCCCTCTGACTAGCCAGGGAGCCGATACGCAGTATTTT
CASSPLTSQGADTQYF
>TRBD1|TRBJ2-6|TRBV15|-|20
TGTGCCACCAGCAGAGTGGGGGACAGTGTGGGGTTCTCTGGGGCCAACGTCCTGACTTTC
CATSRVGDSVGFSGANVLTF
>-|TRBJ2-1|TRBV9|-|13
TGTGCTTCCGCTCGGGAGCCCTACAATGAGCAGTTCTTC
CASAREPYNEQFF
>TRBD1|TRBJ1-2|TRBV4-1|once|13
TGCGCCAGCAGCCAAGCAGGGGGCTATGGCTACACCTTC
CASSQAGGYGYTF
>-|TRBJ1-5|TRBV21-1|-|15
TGTGCCAGCACGGAAAGGGACAGTTGGAGTCAGCCCCAGCATTTT
CASTERDSWSQPQHF
>-|TRBJ2-7|TRBV12-5|-|16
TGTGCTAGTGGTTTCACATCTGGGACACGGATCTACGAGCAGTACTTC
CASGFTSGTRIYEQYF
>-|TRBJ2-5|TRBV4-1|-|15
TGCGCCAGCAGCCAAGATCCGGGGGAGGTGGAGACCCAGTACTTC
CASSQDPGEVETQYF
>-|TRBJ1-1|TRBV13|-|16
TGTGCCAGCAGCTCTCAAACCACAAGGATTTGGACTGAAGCTTTCTTT
CASSSQTTRIWTEAFF
>-|TRBJ2-7|TRBV5-1|-|15
TGCGCCAGCAGCGCGGGGTCCGGGACGGTCTACGAGCAGTACTTC
CASSAGSGTVYEQYF
>-|TRBJ1-5|TRBV6-6|once|16
TGTGCCAGCAGTTACCAAGGGCTCGATAGCAATCAGCCCCAGCATTTT
CASSYQGLDSNQPQHF
>TRBD2|TRBJ2-1|TRBV11-2|-|14
TGTGCCAGCAGCTCCCCCGGGACTAGCAATGAGCAGTTCTTC
CASSSPGTSNEQFF
>-|TRBJ1-6|TRBV6-5|-|13
TGTGCCAGCAGCCCAACGGGAAATTCACCCCTCCACTTT
CASSPTGNSPLHF
>-|TRBJ1-4|TRBV19|-|15
TGTGCCAGTACAGACACCCTCCACGTTAATGAAAAACTGTTTTTT
CASTDTLHVNEKLFF
>-|TRBJ2-7|TRBV6-1|few|11
TGTGCCAGCAGTGAATGGCTCGAGCAGTACTTC
CASSEWLEQYF
>-|TRBJ2-1|TRBV13|-|16
TGTGCCAGCAGCCCCCCCGGGAGCCAAGTCTACAATGAGCAGTTCTTC
CASSPPGSQVYNEQFF
>-|TRBJ1-4|TRBV6-1|-|14
TGTGCCAGCAGGGGCCTGGGAGGGAACGAAAAACTGTTTTTT
CASRGLGGNEKLFF
>-|TRBJ2-1|TRBV4-1|-|13
TGCGCCAGCAGCCTCGCAGGCGACAATGAGCAGTTCTTC
CASSLAGDNEQFF
>TRBD2|TRBJ2-7|TRBV4-1|-|16
TGCGCCAGCAGCCAAGGCCTTAGCGGGAGGGCCCACGAGCAGTACTTC
CASSQGLSGRAHEQYF
>-|TRBJ1-1|TRBV19|-|15
TGTGCCAGTAGTAGCGGGTCGATGGTGAACACTGAAGCTTTCTTT
CASSSGSMVNTEAFF
>-|TRBJ2-5|TRBV9|once|14
TGTGCCAGCAGCGTAGCGGGTGTCCAAGAGACCCAGTACTTC
CASSVAGVQETQYF
>-|TRBJ1-1|TRBV5-4|-|13
TGTGCCAGCAGCCCGCCTGGGGGGACTGAAGCTTTCTTT
CASSPPGGTEAFF
>-|TRBJ2-7|TRBV6-1|few|12
TGTGCCAGCAGTGGGTGGGGGCTCGAGCAGTACTTC
CASSGWGLEQYF
>-|TRBJ1-3|TRBV12-5|-|12
TGTGCTAGTGGTTTTCTAGGAAACACCATATATTTT
CASGFLGNTIYF
>TRBD1|TRBJ2-7|TRBV5-1|-|14
TGCGCCAGCAGCTTCGGGACAGGGCCCTACGAGCAGTACTTC
CASSFGTGPYEQYF
>-|TRBJ2-1|TRBV5-5|-|15
TGTGCCAGCAGCTTCGCCTGGACCTCCTACAATGAGCAGTTCTTC
CASSFAWTSYNEQFF
>TRBD1|TRBJ2-7|TRBV6-5|-|15
TGTGCCAGCAGTTACTCCGGGACAGGGTCAGGCGAGCAGTACTTC
CASSYSGTGSGEQYF
>TRBD2|TRBJ2-7|TRBV2|-|16
TGTGCCAGCAGCGACCGACTAGCGGGACGCGGCTACGAGCAGTACTTC
CASSDRLAGRGYEQYF
>TRBD1|TRBJ1-4|TRBV19|-|14
TGTGCCAGTAGTATTGAACAGGGGGTTGAAAAACTGTTTTTT
CASSIEQGVEKLFF